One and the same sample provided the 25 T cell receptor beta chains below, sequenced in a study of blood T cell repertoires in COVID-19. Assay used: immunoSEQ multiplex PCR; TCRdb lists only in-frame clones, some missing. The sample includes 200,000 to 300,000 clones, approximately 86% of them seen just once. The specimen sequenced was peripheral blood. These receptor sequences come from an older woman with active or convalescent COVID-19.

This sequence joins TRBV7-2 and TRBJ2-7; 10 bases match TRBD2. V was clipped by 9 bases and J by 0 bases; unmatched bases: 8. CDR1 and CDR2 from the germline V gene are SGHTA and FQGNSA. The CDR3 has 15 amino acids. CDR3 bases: TGTGCCAGTGGACTAGCGGCTCTGAGCTCCTACGAGCAGTACTTC. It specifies CASGLAALSSYEQYF. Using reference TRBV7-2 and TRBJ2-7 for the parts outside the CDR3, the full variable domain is GAGVSQSPSNKVTEKGKDVELRCDPISGHTALYWYRQSLGQGLEFLIYFQGNSAPDKSGLPSDRFSAERTGGSVSTLTIQRTQQEDSAVYLCASGLAALSSYEQYFGPGTRLTVT.

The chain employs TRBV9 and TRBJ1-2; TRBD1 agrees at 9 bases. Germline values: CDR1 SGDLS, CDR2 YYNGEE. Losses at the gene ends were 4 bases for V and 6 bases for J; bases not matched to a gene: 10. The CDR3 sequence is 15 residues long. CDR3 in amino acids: CASSLRIQGADGYTF. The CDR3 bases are TGTGCCAGCAGCCTACGGATACAGGGGGCGGATGGCTACACCTTC.

The CDR3 nucleotides read TGTGCCAGCAGACTAGCGGGAGGGAGCTCCTACGAGCAGTACTTC. Amino acids: CASRLAGGSSYEQYF. The chain combines TRBV27 with TRBJ2-7; 13 positions match TRBD2. J was trimmed by 0 bases and V by 6 bases; bases with no gene match: 2. The CDR3 extends over 15 amino acids. Germline loops: CDR1 MNHEY, CDR2 SMNVEV (reference sequence).

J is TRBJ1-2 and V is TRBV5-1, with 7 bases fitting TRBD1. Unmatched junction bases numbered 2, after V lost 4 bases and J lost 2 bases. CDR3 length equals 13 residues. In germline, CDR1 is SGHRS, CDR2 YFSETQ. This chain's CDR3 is CASSPDRNYGYTF. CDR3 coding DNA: TGCGCCAGCAGCCCGGACAGGAACTATGGCTACACCTTC. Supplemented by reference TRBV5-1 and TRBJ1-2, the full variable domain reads KAGVTQTPRYLIKTRGQQVTLSCSPISGHRSVSWYQQTPGQGLQFLFEYFSETQRNKGNFPGRFSGRQFSNSRSEMNVSTLELGDSALYLCASSPDRNYGYTFGSGTRLTVV.

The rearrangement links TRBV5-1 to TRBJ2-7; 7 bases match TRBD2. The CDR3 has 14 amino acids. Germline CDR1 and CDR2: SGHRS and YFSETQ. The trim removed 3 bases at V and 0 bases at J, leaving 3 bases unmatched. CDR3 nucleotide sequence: TGCGCCAGCAGCTGGGGCGGGAGCTCCTACGAGCAGTACTTC. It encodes CASSWGGSSYEQYF.

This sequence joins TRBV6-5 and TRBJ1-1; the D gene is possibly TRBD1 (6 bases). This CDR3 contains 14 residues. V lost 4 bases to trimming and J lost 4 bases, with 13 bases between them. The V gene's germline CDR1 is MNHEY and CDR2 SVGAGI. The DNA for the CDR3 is TGTGCCAGCAGTTCCGCACAGGGAAGCACTGAAGCTTTCTTT. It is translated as CASSSAQGSTEAFF.

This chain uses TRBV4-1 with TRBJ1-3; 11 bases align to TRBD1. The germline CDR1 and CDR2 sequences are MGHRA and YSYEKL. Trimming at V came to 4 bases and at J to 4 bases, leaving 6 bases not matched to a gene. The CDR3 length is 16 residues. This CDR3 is CASSPRDRGGGNTIYF. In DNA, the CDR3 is TGCGCCAGCAGCCCCCGGGACAGGGGGGGCGGAAACACCATATATTTT.

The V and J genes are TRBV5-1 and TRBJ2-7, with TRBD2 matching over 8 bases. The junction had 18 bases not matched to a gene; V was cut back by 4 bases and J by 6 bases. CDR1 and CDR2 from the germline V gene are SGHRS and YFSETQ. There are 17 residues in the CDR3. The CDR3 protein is CASSPAPGSAGAGEQYF. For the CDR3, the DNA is TGCGCCAGCAGCCCCGCTCCGGGCTCAGCGGGGGCAGGCGAGCAGTACTTC.

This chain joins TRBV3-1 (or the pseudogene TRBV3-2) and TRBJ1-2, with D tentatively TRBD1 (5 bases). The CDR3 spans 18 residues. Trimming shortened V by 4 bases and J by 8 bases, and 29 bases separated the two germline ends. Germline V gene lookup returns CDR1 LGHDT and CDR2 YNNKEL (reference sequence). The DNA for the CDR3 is TGTGCCAGCAGCCCAGAGGTAGGAGGGGCCGCCGAAGGTTACGGCTACACCTTC. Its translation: CASSPEVGGAAEGYGYTF.

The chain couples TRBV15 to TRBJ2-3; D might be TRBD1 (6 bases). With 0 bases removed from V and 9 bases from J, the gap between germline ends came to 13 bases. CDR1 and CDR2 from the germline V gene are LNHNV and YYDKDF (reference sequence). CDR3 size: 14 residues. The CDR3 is CATSRDYRGGTQYF. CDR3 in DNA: TGTGCCACCAGCAGAGATTATCGAGGGGGAACGCAGTATTTT.

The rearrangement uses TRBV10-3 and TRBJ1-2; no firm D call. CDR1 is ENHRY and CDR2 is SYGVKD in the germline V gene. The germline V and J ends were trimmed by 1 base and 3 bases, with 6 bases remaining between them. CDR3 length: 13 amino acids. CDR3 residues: CAISELADYGYTF. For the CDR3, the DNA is TGTGCCATCAGTGAGTTGGCCGACTATGGCTACACCTTC.

The CDR3 coding sequence is TGTGCCAGTAGTATCCTCCGGGACAGGGGGTTAAGGGGCTACACCTTC. Translating it yields CASSILRDRGLRGYTF. The genes are TRBV19 and TRBJ1-2; 11 bases map to TRBD1. Germline V gives CDR1 LNHDA, CDR2 SQIVND (reference sequence). This CDR3 region has 16 residues. V trimming: 3 bases; J trimming: 8 bases; junction bases outside the gene matches: 11.

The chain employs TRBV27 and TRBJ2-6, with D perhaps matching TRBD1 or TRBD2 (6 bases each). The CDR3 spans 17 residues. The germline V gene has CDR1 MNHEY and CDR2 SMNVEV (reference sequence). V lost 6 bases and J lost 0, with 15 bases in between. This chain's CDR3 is CASSLGGGRSGANVLTF. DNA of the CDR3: TGTGCCAGCAGCTTAGGGGGAGGTCGCTCTGGGGCCAACGTCCTGACTTTC.

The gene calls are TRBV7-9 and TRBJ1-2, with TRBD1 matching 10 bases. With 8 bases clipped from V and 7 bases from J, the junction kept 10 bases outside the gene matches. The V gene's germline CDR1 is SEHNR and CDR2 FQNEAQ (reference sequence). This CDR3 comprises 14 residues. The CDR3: CASGGQGFRSGYTF. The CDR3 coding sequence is TGTGCCAGCGGGGGACAGGGGTTTCGGAGTGGCTACACCTTC.

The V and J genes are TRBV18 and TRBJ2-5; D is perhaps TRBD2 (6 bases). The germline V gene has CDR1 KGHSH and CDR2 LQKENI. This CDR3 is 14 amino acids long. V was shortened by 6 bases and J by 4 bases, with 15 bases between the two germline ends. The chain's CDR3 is CASSLGGAGETQYF. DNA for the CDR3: TGTGCCAGCTCCCTAGGAGGGGCCGGAGAGACCCAGTACTTC.

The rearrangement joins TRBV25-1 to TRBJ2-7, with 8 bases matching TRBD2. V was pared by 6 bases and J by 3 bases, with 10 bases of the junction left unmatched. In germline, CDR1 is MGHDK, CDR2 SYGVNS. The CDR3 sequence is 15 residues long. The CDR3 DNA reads TGTGCCAGCAGCCTAATGCTAGCGGGTCGCTACGAGCAGTACTTC. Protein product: CASSLMLAGRYEQYF.

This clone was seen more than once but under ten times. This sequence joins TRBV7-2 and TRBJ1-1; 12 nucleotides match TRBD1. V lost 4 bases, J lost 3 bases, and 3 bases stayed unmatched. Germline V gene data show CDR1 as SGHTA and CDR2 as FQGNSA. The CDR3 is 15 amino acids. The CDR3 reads CASSSGQGADTEAFF. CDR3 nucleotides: TGTGCCAGCAGCTCGGGACAGGGGGCGGACACTGAAGCTTTCTTT.

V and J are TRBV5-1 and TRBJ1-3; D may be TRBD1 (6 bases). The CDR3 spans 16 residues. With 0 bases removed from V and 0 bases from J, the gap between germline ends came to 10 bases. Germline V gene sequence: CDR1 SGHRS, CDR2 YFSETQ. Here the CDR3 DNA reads TGCGCCAGCAGCTTGGATGGACAGAACTCTGGAAACACCATATATTTT. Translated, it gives CASSLDGQNSGNTIYF.

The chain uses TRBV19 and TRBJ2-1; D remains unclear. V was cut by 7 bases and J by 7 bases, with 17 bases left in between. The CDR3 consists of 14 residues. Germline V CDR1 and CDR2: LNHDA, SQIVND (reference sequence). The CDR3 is CASTLVPPTNEQFF. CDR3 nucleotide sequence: TGTGCCAGTACCCTAGTCCCCCCCACAAATGAGCAGTTCTTC.

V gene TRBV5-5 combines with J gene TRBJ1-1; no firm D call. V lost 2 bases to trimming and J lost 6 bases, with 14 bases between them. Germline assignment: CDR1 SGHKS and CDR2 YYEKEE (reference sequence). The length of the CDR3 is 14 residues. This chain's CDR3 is CASSLWVEVPEAFF. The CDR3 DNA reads TGTGCCAGCAGCTTATGGGTCGAGGTCCCTGAAGCTTTCTTT.

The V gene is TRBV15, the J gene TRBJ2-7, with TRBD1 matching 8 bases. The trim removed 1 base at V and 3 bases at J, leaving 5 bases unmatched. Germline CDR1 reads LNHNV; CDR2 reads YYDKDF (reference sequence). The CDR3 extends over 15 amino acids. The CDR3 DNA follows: TGTGCCACCAGCAGAGGAGGGACAGGATTCTACGAGCAGTACTTC. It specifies CATSRGGTGFYEQYF. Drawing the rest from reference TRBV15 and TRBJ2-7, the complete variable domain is DAMVIQNPRYQVTQFGKPVTLSCSQTLNHNVMYWYQQKSSQAPKLLFHYYDKDFNNEADTPDNFQSRRPNTSFCFLDIRSPGLGDTAMYLCATSRGGTGFYEQYFGPGTRLTVT.

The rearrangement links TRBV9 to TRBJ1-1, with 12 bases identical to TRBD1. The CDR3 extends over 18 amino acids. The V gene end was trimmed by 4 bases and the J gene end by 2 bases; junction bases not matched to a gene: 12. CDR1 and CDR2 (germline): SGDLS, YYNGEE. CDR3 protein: CASSSPRDRGQKNTEAFF. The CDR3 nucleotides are TGTGCCAGCAGCTCCCCCCGGGACAGGGGGCAGAAAAACACTGAAGCTTTCTTT.

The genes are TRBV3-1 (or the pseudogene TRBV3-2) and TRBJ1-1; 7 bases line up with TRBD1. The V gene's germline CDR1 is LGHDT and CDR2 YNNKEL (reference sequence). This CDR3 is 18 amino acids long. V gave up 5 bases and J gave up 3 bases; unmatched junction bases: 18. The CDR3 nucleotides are TGTGCCAGCAGCACTCGGATCTCGTTCTTCAGGGGGGACACTGAAGCTTTCTTT. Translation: CASSTRISFFRGDTEAFF.

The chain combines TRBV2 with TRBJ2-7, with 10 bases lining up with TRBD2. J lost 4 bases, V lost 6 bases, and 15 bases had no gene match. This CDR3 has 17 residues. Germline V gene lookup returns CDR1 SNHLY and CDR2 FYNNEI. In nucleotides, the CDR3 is TGTGCCAGCAGCTACCCCCAGCGGACTAGCGGTATTTACGAGCAGTACGTC. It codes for CASSYPQRTSGIYEQYV.

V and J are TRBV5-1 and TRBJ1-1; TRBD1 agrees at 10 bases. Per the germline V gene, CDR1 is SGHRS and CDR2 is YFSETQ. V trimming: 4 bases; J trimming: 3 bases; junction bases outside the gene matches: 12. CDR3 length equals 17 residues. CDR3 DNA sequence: TGCGCCAGCAGCGTAGGAATGCGGACAGGGGGGGACACTGAAGCTTTCTTT. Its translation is CASSVGMRTGGDTEAFF. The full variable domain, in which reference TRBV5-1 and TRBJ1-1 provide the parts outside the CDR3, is KAGVTQTPRYLIKTRGQQVTLSCSPISGHRSVSWYQQTPGQGLQFLFEYFSETQRNKGNFPGRFSGRQFSNSRSEMNVSTLELGDSALYLCASSVGMRTGGDTEAFFGQGTRLTVV.